These 5 T cell receptor beta chains share one sample of origin, sequenced in a study of T cell changes during pregnancy in multiple sclerosis. The method was immunoSEQ multiplex PCR; TCRdb's version includes in-frame clones alone and lacks a portion of them. Of about 41,000 clones listed, around 89% were seen once; the top ten hold approximately 0.61%. The input for sequencing was CD4+ T cells from peripheral blood mononuclear cells, taken in the first trimester of pregnancy. These receptors were taken from a female donor with multiple sclerosis, enrolled in a pregnancy study.

This chain connects TRBV18 to TRBJ1-2, with D tentatively TRBD1 (5 bases). The germline CDR1 and CDR2 sequences are KGHSH and LQKENI. Trimming stripped 5 bases from V and 2 bases from J, with 15 bases between. The CDR3 has 15 amino acids. The CDR3 DNA sequence: TGTGCCAGCTCAGTTCCCACGACAGCAAACTATGGCTACACCTTC. Translation gives CASSVPTTANYGYTF. Full variable domain (remainder filled in from reference TRBV18 and TRBJ1-2): NAGVMQNPRHLVRRRGQEARLRCSPMKGHSHVYWYRQLPEEGLKFMVYLQKENIIDESGMPKERFSAEFPKEGPSILRIQQVVRGDSAAYFCASSVPTTANYGYTFGSGTRLTVV.

The gene calls are TRBV7-9 and TRBJ2-1, with 13 bases lining up with TRBD2. Germline V lookup: CDR1 SEHNR, CDR2 FQNEAQ (reference sequence). V trimming: 1 base; J trimming: 3 bases; junction bases outside the gene matches: 6. This CDR3 region has 18 residues. The CDR3 loop reads CASSLERTSGSGYNEQFF. The CDR3 DNA is TGTGCCAGCAGCTTAGAGCGGACTAGCGGGAGTGGCTACAATGAGCAGTTCTTC.

This rearrangement joins TRBV6-5 to TRBJ2-7; D is ambiguous. The CDR3 is 13 amino acids. The V end lost 2 bases, the J end lost 3 bases, and 8 bases lay between the germline ends. The germline V gene has CDR1 MNHEY and CDR2 SVGAGI. The CDR3 DNA reads TGTGCCAGCAGTTACGGGCAGTTCTACGAGCAGTACTTC. The encoded protein is CASSYGQFYEQYF.

The chain joins TRBV2 to TRBJ1-2, with 7 bases matching TRBD1. V dropped 7 bases and J dropped 6; count of bases not matched to a gene: 8. The CDR3 runs 13 residues. The V gene's germline CDR1 is SNHLY and CDR2 FYNNEI. The CDR3 region has the DNA TGTGCCAGCACCGGGACAGTCGTAAATGGCTACACCTTC. Encoded protein: CASTGTVVNGYTF.

This chain links TRBV2 with TRBJ1-1; weak D call: TRBD1 (6 bases). Trimming left V 5 bases short and J 8 bases short, with 18 bases between. Germline CDR1 reads SNHLY; CDR2 reads FYNNEI. The length of the CDR3 is 14 residues. CDR3 loop: CASSLRQGSTEAFF. For the CDR3, the DNA is TGTGCCAGCAGTCTCCGTCAGGGGAGTACAGAAGCTTTCTTT. Filled out from reference TRBV2 and TRBJ1-1, the complete variable domain reads EPEVTQTPSHQVTQMGQEVILRCVPISNHLYFYWYRQILGQKVEFLVSFYNNEISEKSEIFDDQFSVERPDGSNFTLKIRSTKLEDSAMYFCASSLRQGSTEAFFGQGTRLTVV.